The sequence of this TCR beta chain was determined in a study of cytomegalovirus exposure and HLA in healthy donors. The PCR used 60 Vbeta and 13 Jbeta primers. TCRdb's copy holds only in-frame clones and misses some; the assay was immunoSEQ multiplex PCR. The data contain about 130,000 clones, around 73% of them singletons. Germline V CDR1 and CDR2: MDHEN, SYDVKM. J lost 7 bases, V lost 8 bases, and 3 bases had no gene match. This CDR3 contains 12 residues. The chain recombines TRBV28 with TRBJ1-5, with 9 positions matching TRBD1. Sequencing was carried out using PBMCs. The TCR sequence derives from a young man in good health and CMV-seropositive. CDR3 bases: TGTGCCAGCTGGACAGGGGACCAGCCCCAGCATTTT. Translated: CASWTGDQPQHF.